Listed here are 11 T cell receptor beta chains from one sample, sequenced in a study of TIL therapy for anti-PD-1-resistant metastatic lung cancer. The immunoSEQ assay was v3. Sequencing used immunoSEQ multiplex PCR; TCRdb keeps in-frame clones, though not all of them. Here the sample spans 25,000 to 30,000 clones, 63% being singletons. Described time point: pre-treatment sample, taken before nivolumab and TIL therapy. Most excised metastases sampled were pleural nodules or supraclavicular lymph nodes. This specimen consisted of tumor tissue, obtained at baseline. These TCRs come from a woman between 30 and 80 years old with non-small cell lung cancer.

This clone was observed a handful of times. The chain has TRBV4-1 and TRBJ2-5; 12 bases agree with TRBD1. The germline V gene has CDR1 MGHRA and CDR2 YSYEKL. This CDR3 is 15 amino acids long. The V segment lost 9 bases and the J segment 5 bases; nucleotides outside the gene matches: 10. In DNA form, the CDR3 reads TGCGCCAGTTCCCCGGGACAGGGGGCTTATGAGACCCAGTACTTC. Its protein is CASSPGQGAYETQYF.

The rearrangement uses TRBV4-1 and TRBJ2-3, with 9 bases aligning to TRBD2. V lost 4 bases and J lost 4; bases outside the gene matches: 15. Germline loops: CDR1 MGHRA, CDR2 YSYEKL. The CDR3 runs to 18 residues. CDR3 sequence reads: CASSPRFSGSGSADTQYF. The CDR3 DNA sequence: TGCGCCAGCAGCCCCCGTTTTAGCGGGAGCGGAAGCGCAGATACGCAGTATTTT.

The chain couples TRBV7-9 to TRBJ2-1; D is ambiguous. The germline V gene encodes CDR1 SEHNR and CDR2 FQNEAQ (reference sequence). Trimming took off 7 bases at V and 12 bases at J, with 13 bases between the two ends. The length of the CDR3 is 11 residues. DNA of the CDR3: TGTGCCAGCACCACCTCGATATGGCAGTTCTTC. Translating gives CASTTSIWQFF.

A few counts support this clone. This chain uses TRBV7-2 with TRBJ2-7; maybe TRBD2 (5 bases). The CDR3 loop spans 11 amino acids. The germline CDR1 and CDR2 sequences are SGHTA and FQGNSA. The V end was cut by 4 bases, the J end by 7 bases, with 8 bases between. Here the CDR3 reads CASSSPGEQYF. CDR3 nucleotides: TGTGCCAGCAGCTCTCCGGGGGAGCAGTACTTC.

V is TRBV5-1 and J is TRBJ2-5; D assignment may be TRBD1 or TRBD2 (5 bases each). This CDR3 contains 17 residues. Trimming pared 4 bases from V and 5 bases from J, leaving 24 bases between. Per germline, CDR1 SGHRS and CDR2 YFSETQ. CDR3 in amino acids: CASSPSWVRGAGETQYF. The CDR3 region has the DNA TGCGCCAGCAGCCCCTCCTGGGTGAGGGGAGCAGGGGAGACCCAGTACTTC.

This clone rates as medium-sized. The chain recombines TRBV5-1 with TRBJ2-2; 8 bases are a match to TRBD1. The germline CDR1 and CDR2 sequences are SGHRS and YFSETQ. J lost 5 bases, V lost 2 bases, and 2 bases had no gene match. The CDR3 runs to 14 residues. CDR3 DNA sequence: TGCGCCAGCAGCTTTACAGGGGGTACCGGGGAGCTGTTTTTT. The encoded protein is CASSFTGGTGELFF.

This clone was seen only once. Here the CDR3 reads CASSFEVTYEQYF. In DNA form, the CDR3 reads TGTGCCAGCAGCTTTGAGGTGACCTACGAGCAGTACTTC. This chain joins TRBV11-2 and TRBJ2-7; unclear D gene. CDR1 is SGHAT and CDR2 is FQNNGV in the germline V gene. The V end lost 3 bases, the J end lost 2 bases, and 8 bases lay between the germline ends. There are 13 residues in the CDR3.

DNA for the CDR3: TGTGCCTGGAGTCCTGACAGGTATGAAGCTTTCTTT. It translates to CAWSPDRYEAFF. The chain links TRBV30 to TRBJ1-1; D possibly corresponds to TRBD1 (6 bases). V lost 2 bases to trimming and J lost 7 bases, with 11 bases between them. CDR3 length: 12 residues. CDR1 and CDR2 from the germline V gene are GTSNPN and SVGIG (reference sequence). The full variable domain, completed using reference TRBV30 and TRBJ1-1, is SQTIHQWPATLVQPVGSPLSLECTVEGTSNPNLYWYRQAAGRGLQLLFYSVGIGQISSEVPQNLSASRPQDRQFILSSKKLLLSDSGFYLCAWSPDRYEAFFGQGTRLTVV.

The V call is TRBV11-2, the J call TRBJ1-2; D is possibly TRBD1 (5 bases). The V and J ends lost 5 bases and 10 bases respectively, with 23 bases between them. There are 15 residues in the CDR3. Germline V gene data show CDR1 as SGHAT and CDR2 as FQNNGV. The CDR3 region is CASSRDVTAQGDYTF. CDR3 nucleotides: TGTGCCAGCAGCCGTGACGTGACAGCCCAAGGGGACTACACCTTC.

This rearrangement joins TRBV10-2 to TRBJ2-7; D not resolved. V lost 3 bases, J lost 3 bases, and 12 bases lay in between. CDR1 WSHSY and CDR2 SAAADI come from the germline V gene. This CDR3 has 14 residues. CDR3 sequence (DNA): TGCGCCAGCAGTGACTACATGGTGAACTACGAGCAGTACTTC. Its translation: CASSDYMVNYEQYF.

In its sample, this clone was seen a few times. The gene calls are TRBV5-4 and TRBJ1-1; D uncertain. This CDR3 is built from 14 residues. The ends were cut back, 6 bases at V and 5 bases at J, with 17 bases in the middle. Germline lookup yields CDR1 SGHNT and CDR2 YYREEE (reference sequence). For the CDR3, the DNA is TGTGCCAGCACCCGCTCGCCCGCAAATACTGAAGCTTTCTTT. The encoded protein is CASTRSPANTEAFF.